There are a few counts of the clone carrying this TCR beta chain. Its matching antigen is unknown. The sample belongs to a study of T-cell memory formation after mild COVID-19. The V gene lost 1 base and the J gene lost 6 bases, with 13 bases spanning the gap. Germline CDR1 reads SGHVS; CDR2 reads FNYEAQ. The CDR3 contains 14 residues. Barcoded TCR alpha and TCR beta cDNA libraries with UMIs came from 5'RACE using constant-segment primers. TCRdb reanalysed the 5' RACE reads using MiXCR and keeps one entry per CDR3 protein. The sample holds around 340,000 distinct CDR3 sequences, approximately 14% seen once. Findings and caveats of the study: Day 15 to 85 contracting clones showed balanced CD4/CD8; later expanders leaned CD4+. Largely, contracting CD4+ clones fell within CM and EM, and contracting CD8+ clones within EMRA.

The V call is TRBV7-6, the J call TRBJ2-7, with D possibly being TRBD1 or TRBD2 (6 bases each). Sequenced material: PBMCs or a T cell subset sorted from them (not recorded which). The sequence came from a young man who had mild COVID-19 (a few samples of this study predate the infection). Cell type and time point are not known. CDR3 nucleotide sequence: TGTGCCAGCAGCTTAGATCACGGGGGCAGCGAGCAGTACTTC. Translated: CASSLDHGGSEQYF.